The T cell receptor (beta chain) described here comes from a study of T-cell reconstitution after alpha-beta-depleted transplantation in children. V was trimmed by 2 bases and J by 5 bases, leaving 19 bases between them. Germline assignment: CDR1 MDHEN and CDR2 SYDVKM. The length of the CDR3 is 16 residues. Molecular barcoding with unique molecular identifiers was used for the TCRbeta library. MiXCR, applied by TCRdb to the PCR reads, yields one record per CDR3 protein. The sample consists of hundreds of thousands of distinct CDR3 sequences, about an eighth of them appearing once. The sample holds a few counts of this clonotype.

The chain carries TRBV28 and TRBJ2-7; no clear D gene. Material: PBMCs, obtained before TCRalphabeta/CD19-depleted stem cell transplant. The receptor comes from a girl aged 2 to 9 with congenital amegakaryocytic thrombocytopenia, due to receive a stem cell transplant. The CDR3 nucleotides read TGTGCCAGCAGTTTACCTCCCCTCGGGTACAACGACGAGCAGTACTTC. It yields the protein CASSLPPLGYNDEQYF.